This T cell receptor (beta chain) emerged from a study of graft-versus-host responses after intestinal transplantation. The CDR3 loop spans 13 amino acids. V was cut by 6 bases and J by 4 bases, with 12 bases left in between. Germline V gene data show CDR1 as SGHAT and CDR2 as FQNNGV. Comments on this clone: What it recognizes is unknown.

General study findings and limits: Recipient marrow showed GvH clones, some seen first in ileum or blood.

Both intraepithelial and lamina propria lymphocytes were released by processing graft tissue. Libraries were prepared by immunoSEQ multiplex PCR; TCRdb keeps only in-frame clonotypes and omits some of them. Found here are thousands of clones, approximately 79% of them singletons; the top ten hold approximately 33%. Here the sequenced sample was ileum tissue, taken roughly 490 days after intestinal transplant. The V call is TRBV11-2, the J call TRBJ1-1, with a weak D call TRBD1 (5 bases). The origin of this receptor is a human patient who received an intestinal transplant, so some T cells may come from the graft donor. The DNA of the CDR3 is TGTGCCAGCAGAGAGGGCCAGGGCACTGAAGCTTTCTTT. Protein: CASREGQGTEAFF.